This TCR beta chain was captured by sequencing in a study of T cell responses to AZD1222 COVID-19 vaccine. Points from the study as a whole: There were mostly white British donors and more females than males, and clonal diversity was possibly underestimated. Spike-specific TCR breadth and depth went up after people got two AZD1222 doses. It was only after the peak T cell response that any repertoires were sampled. Nearly half of the spike-specific TCRs reportedly recognize variant regions that carry no mutations.

TCRdb's table, derived via immunoSEQ multiplex PCR, lists solely in-frame clones and lacks some. The sample has around 140,000 clones; roughly 93% are singletons. As regards this clone: Its matching antigen is unknown.

This CDR3 contains 15 residues. Germline V gene sequence: CDR1 SGHKS, CDR2 YYEKEE (reference sequence). J was trimmed by 0 bases and V by 7 bases; bases with no gene match: 5. The gene calls are TRBV5-5 and TRBJ1-3; 9 bases are shared with TRBD1. This sequence was found in an adult who received the AZD1222 COVID-19 vaccine. Specimen: peripheral blood, collected 28 days after the second AZD1222 dose. CDR3 DNA: TGTGCCAGCGGTACAGGGGGCTTCTCTGGAAACACCATATATTTT. This sequence encodes CASGTGGFSGNTIYF.